Below, 23 T cell receptor beta chains from the same sample are listed, as sequenced in a study of T-cell reconstitution after alpha-beta-depleted transplantation in children. TCRbeta library preparation incorporated unique molecular identifiers. TCRdb re-called the PCR reads through MiXCR, storing one row per CDR3 protein. The sample contains about 610,000 distinct CDR3 sequences, about 11% of which appear only once. Specimen: PBMCs from the stem cell graft donor, collected from the stem cell graft. The receptors were gathered from a human donor who donated a stem cell graft to a child with acute myeloid leukemia.

This clonotype was seen more than once but under ten times. V and J are TRBV29-1 and TRBJ1-2, with 8 nucleotides matching TRBD1. The length of the CDR3 is 14 residues. CDR1 and CDR2 (germline): SQVTM, ANQGSEA. J lost 6 bases, V lost 6 bases, and 12 bases had no gene match. CDR3 amino acids: CSVDTGTGGHGYTF. CDR3 bases: TGCAGCGTGGACACCGGGACAGGAGGGCATGGCTACACCTTC.

Many counts were recorded for this clonotype. The chain couples TRBV12-3 or TRBV12-4 to TRBJ1-3, with D possibly matching TRBD1 (5 bases). V gave up 10 bases and J gave up 0 bases, with 13 bases separating them. The CDR3 spans 14 residues. The CDR3 nucleotides read TGTGCCATCCCGGGACGGTACTCTGGAAACACCATATATTTT. Residues: CAIPGRYSGNTIYF.

V and J are TRBV5-1 and TRBJ2-5, with 9 nucleotides matching TRBD2. CDR1 and CDR2 from the germline V gene are SGHRS and YFSETQ. CDR3 length: 17 amino acids. V shed 3 bases, J shed 3 bases, and the junction held 12 bases outside the gene matches. CDR3 in amino acids: CASSYALSGRGEETQYF. The CDR3 DNA follows: TGCGCCAGCAGCTACGCCCTTAGCGGGAGAGGAGAAGAGACCCAGTACTTC.

This clonotype was counted between two and nine times. The chain employs TRBV5-1 and TRBJ1-2, with D possibly TRBD1 on 6 matching bases. The CDR3 is 14 amino acids. Trimming took off 0 bases at V and 5 bases at J, with 11 bases between the two ends. CDR1 is SGHRS, CDR2 YFSETQ, per germline. The CDR3 reads CASSLEGTTYGYTF. The DNA of the CDR3 is TGCGCCAGCAGCTTGGAAGGGACAACTTATGGCTACACCTTC.

This clonotype was observed a handful of times. This chain uses TRBV18 with TRBJ1-1; 9 bases are a match to TRBD1. This CDR3 spans 16 amino acids. Germline loops: CDR1 KGHSH, CDR2 LQKENI. V lost 6 bases and J lost 0; bases outside the gene matches: 8. CDR3: CASSAGQGLMNTEAFF. The CDR3 DNA sequence: TGTGCCAGCTCGGCGGGACAGGGCCTCATGAACACTGAAGCTTTCTTT.

This clonotype was counted ten times or more. V gene TRBV29-1 combines with J gene TRBJ2-1; D call uncertain. The CDR3 contains 11 residues. The germline V gene has CDR1 SQVTM and CDR2 ANQGSEA. V dropped 4 bases and J dropped 3 bases, with 4 bases sitting between them. The CDR3 reads CSVADYNEQFF. In DNA form, the CDR3 reads TGCAGCGTTGCTGACTACAATGAGCAGTTCTTC.

J is TRBJ2-5 and V is TRBV2; no clear D gene. The CDR3 sequence is 13 residues long. Trimming left V 6 bases short and J 3 bases short, with 11 bases between. The germline CDR1 and CDR2 sequences are SNHLY and FYNNEI. Here the CDR3 DNA reads TGTGCCAGCAGGGTAACAGAAAAAGAGACCCAGTACTTC. It encodes CASRVTEKETQYF.

As regards this clonotype: Given a much more abundant clone one base away, this may be a read error. J is TRBJ2-3 and V is TRBV20-1; 12 nucleotides match TRBD2. Germline V CDR1 and CDR2: DFQATT, SNEGSKA (reference sequence). The CDR3 extends over 17 amino acids. CDR3 sequence (DNA): TGCTGTGCTAGAGATCCTAGCGGGAGGGCAGGGACAGATACGCAGTATTTT. This codes for CCARDPSGRAGTDTQYF.

This clonotype has a count of ten or more. This rearrangement joins TRBV5-1 to TRBJ1-1; D is undetermined. The CDR3 length is 13 residues. Trimming shortened V by 4 bases and J by 4 bases, and 11 bases separated the two germline ends. Germline values: CDR1 SGHRS, CDR2 YFSETQ. The CDR3 DNA reads as TGCGCCAGCAGCCCCCTTGGGGTCACTGAAGCTTTCTTT. Encoded protein: CASSPLGVTEAFF. The complete variable domain, with remaining parts taken from reference TRBV5-1 and TRBJ1-1, reads KAGVTQTPRYLIKTRGQQVTLSCSPISGHRSVSWYQQTPGQGLQFLFEYFSETQRNKGNFPGRFSGRQFSNSRSEMNVSTLELGDSALYLCASSPLGVTEAFFGQGTRLTVV.

This clonotype appeared a few times. V is TRBV5-1 and J is TRBJ2-1; D possibly corresponds to TRBD2 (6 bases). This CDR3 region has 15 residues. V lost 4 bases and J lost 5, with 16 bases in between. CDR1 and CDR2 from the germline V gene are SGHRS and YFSETQ. Written as DNA, the CDR3 is TGCGCCAGCAGCGGCAGAGCGGGTCTCGACAATGAGCAGTTCTTC. It codes for CASSGRAGLDNEQFF.

This clonotype occurred a few times. The chain joins TRBV25-1 to TRBJ2-2, with 9 bases lining up with TRBD1. This CDR3 is built from 15 residues. Germline trimming cut 4 bases from V and 3 bases from J; bases unmatched to any gene: 3. The V gene's germline CDR1 is MGHDK and CDR2 SYGVNS. The CDR3 sequence: CASSGQGVYTGELFF. In DNA form, the CDR3 reads TGTGCCAGCAGTGGACAGGGGGTATACACCGGGGAGCTGTTTTTT.

The genes are TRBV7-2 and TRBJ2-7; 10 positions agree with TRBD1. Germline CDR1 is SGHTA and CDR2 is FQGNSA. The trim removed 4 bases at V and 3 bases at J, leaving 6 bases unmatched. The CDR3 loop spans 15 amino acids. CDR3 sequence (DNA): TGTGCCAGCAGCTCTGACAGGGGGCGCGGCTACGAGCAGTACTTC. It encodes CASSSDRGRGYEQYF.

The V and J genes are TRBV28 and TRBJ2-7, with 9 bases matching TRBD1. V lost 7 bases to trimming and J lost 4 bases; unmatched junction nucleotides: 14. The CDR3 loop spans 16 amino acids. Germline V gene sequence: CDR1 MDHEN, CDR2 SYDVKM. The DNA for the CDR3 is TGTGCCAGCAATCTCGGTGCAGGACAGGGGACTTACGAGCAGTACTTC. It specifies CASNLGAGQGTYEQYF.

This clonotype was picked up a small number of times. The chain has TRBV28 and TRBJ2-1; D perhaps matches TRBD2 (5 bases). The CDR3 spans 16 residues. Germline loops: CDR1 MDHEN, CDR2 SYDVKM. The V end was cut by 1 base, the J end by 10 bases, with 20 bases between. The CDR3 nucleotides are TGTGCCAGCAGTTTATCCGCAGGAGGCGCGATGAGGGAGCAGTTCTTC. Amino acids: CASSLSAGGAMREQFF.

This clonotype was detected many times. This chain links TRBV4-3 with TRBJ2-7; no reliable D call. Germline V gene data show CDR1 as LGHNA and CDR2 as YSLEER. V gave up 0 bases and J gave up 1 base, with 4 bases separating them. The CDR3 extends over 13 amino acids. In DNA form, the CDR3 reads TGCGCCAGCAGCCAAGATCGATCCTACGAGCAGTACTTC. The encoded protein is CASSQDRSYEQYF.

The chain carries TRBV4-2 and TRBJ1-1; the D gene is possibly TRBD1 (6 bases). Germline-derived CDR1 and CDR2 are LGHNA and YNFKEQ. The CDR3 consists of 14 residues. Trimming took 7 bases from V and 1 from J, leaving 13 bases between them. The CDR3 DNA reads TGTGCCAGCACCCCAGGACAGTCGAACACTGAAGCTTTCTTT. It codes for CASTPGQSNTEAFF.

The chain has TRBV29-1 and TRBJ2-1; 9 nucleotides line up with TRBD2. Germline lookup yields CDR1 SQVTM and CDR2 ANQGSEA. V lost 6 bases to trimming and J lost 10 bases; unmatched junction nucleotides: 16. The CDR3 covers 15 residues. CDR3 protein: CSVANLAGEWEEQFF. The DNA for the CDR3 is TGCAGCGTGGCCAACTTAGCGGGGGAATGGGAAGAGCAGTTCTTC.

This chain joins TRBV7-6 and TRBJ2-6; TRBD2 aligns across 12 bases. CDR3 length: 20 amino acids. Germline-derived CDR1 and CDR2 are SGHVS and FNYEAQ. Unmatched junction bases numbered 15, after V lost 6 bases and J lost 3 bases. CDR3 bases: TGTGCCAGCAGTCCCCCCCTGACTAGCGGGAGAGTGTTTGGGGCCAACGTCCTGACTTTC. Encoded protein: CASSPPLTSGRVFGANVLTF.

The gene calls are TRBV6-2 or TRBV6-3 and TRBJ2-2; possibly TRBD1 or TRBD2 for D (5 bases each). This CDR3 is 15 amino acids long. The V end was cut by 2 bases, the J end by 6 bases, with 13 bases between. Germline loops: CDR1 MNHEY, CDR2 SVGEGT. In nucleotides, the CDR3 is TGTGCCAGCAGTTACAGTCTAAGGGGAGCCGGGGAGCTGTTTTTT. Translating it yields CASSYSLRGAGELFF.

In this sample, this clonotype turned up many times. The chain combines TRBV6-1 with TRBJ2-7; perhaps TRBD1 as D (6 bases). This CDR3 is built from 13 residues. Trimming removed 5 bases from V and 1 base from J, with 9 bases in between. Germline loops: CDR1 MNHNS, CDR2 SASEGT. The CDR3 DNA sequence: TGTGCCAGCAGTCCAGGGGAATCCTACGAGCAGTACTTC. It translates to CASSPGESYEQYF.

The chain combines TRBV5-4 with TRBJ1-2; possible D gene TRBD1, 6 bases. V lost 1 base and J lost 0, with 16 bases in between. Germline V gives CDR1 SGHNT, CDR2 YYREEE (reference sequence). CDR3 length: 17 residues. The CDR3, as DNA: TGTGCCAGCAGCTTGCGGGGAGGGGGTTTAACTAACTATGGCTACACCTTC. Its protein is CASSLRGGGLTNYGYTF.

This clonotype was observed at least ten times. The rearrangement uses TRBV20-1 and TRBJ2-3; 7 bases fit TRBD2. The CDR3 loop spans 14 amino acids. Per the germline V gene, CDR1 is DFQATT and CDR2 is SNEGSKA (reference sequence). J lost 3 bases, V lost 1 base, and 4 bases had no gene match. The DNA of the CDR3 is TGCAGTGCTAGAGGTGGTAGCGGGACAGATACGCAGTATTTT. It specifies CSARGGSGTDTQYF.

This chain uses TRBV6-1 with TRBJ1-5, with no clear D. The germline V gene encodes CDR1 MNHNS and CDR2 SASEGT. This CDR3 region has 14 residues. The ends were cut back, 3 bases at V and 1 base at J, with 7 bases in the middle. CDR3 DNA: TGTGCCAGCAGTGATTCCATCAGCAATCAGCCCCAGCATTTT. Translation: CASSDSISNQPQHF.